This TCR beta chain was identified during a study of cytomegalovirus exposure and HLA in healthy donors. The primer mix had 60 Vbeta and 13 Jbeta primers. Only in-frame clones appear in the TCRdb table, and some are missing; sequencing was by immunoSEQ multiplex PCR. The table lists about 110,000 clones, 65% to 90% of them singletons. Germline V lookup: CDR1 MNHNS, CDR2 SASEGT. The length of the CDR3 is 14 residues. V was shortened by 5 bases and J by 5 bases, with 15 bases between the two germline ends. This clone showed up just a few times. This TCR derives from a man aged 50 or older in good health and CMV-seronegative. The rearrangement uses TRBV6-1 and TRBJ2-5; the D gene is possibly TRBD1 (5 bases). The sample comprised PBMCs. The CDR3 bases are TGTGCCAGCAGTCAGGGCCCCACCTCCGAGACCCAGTACTTC. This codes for CASSQGPTSETQYF.